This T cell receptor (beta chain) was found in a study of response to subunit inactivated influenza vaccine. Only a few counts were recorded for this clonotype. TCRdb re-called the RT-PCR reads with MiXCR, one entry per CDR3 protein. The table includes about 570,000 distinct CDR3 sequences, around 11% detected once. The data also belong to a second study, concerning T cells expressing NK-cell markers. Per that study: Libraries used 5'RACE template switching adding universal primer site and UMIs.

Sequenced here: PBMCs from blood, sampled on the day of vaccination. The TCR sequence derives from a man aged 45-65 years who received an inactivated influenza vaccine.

The CDR3, as DNA: TGTGCCAGCGGGTGGATCAGCGTCCTAACCGGGGAGCTGTTTTTT. The encoded protein is CASGWISVLTGELFF. J is TRBJ2-2 and V is TRBV27; D gene ambiguous. Germline V gives CDR1 MNHEY, CDR2 SMNVEV (reference sequence). V was shortened by 8 bases and J by 5 bases, with 18 bases between the two germline ends. The CDR3 has 15 residues.